The 15 T cell receptor beta chains below were found in one sample sequenced in a study of blood T cell repertoires in COVID-19. The repertoire was sequenced with immunoSEQ multiplex PCR; TCRdb's copy has only in-frame clones and lacks some. The sample holds about 230,000 clones, approximately 87% seen once. Sample: peripheral blood. The receptor set was obtained from an older woman with active or convalescent COVID-19.

The chain is built from TRBV30 and TRBJ1-2; 7 bases match TRBD1. The CDR3 runs to 13 residues. CDR1 and CDR2 from the germline V gene are GTSNPN and SVGIG (reference sequence). Unmatched junction bases numbered 5, after V lost 3 bases and J lost 4 bases. CDR3 coding DNA: TGTGCCTGGAGCTTGACAGGGCCCTATGGCTACACCTTC. It translates to CAWSLTGPYGYTF.

This clone was counted between two and nine times. The chain carries TRBV27 and TRBJ2-3; unclear D gene. The V gene's germline CDR1 is MNHEY and CDR2 SMNVEV (reference sequence). This CDR3 contains 16 residues. Trimming pared 11 bases from V and 0 bases from J, leaving 21 bases between. CDR3 sequence (DNA): TGTGCCGGCTACCTTACAGTACGCCCTAGCACAGATACGCAGTATTTT. Its translation: CAGYLTVRPSTDTQYF.

V is TRBV6-1 and J is TRBJ1-1; D not certain. The length of the CDR3 is 13 residues. The V end lost 3 bases, the J end lost 4 bases, and 9 bases lay between the germline ends. Germline assignment: CDR1 MNHNS and CDR2 SASEGT. The DNA for the CDR3 is TGTGCCAGCAGTGATCAGGTCACCACTGAAGCTTTCTTT. This gives the protein CASSDQVTTEAFF.

The rearrangement joins TRBV14 to TRBJ2-5, with D tentatively TRBD2 (5 bases). Looked up from germline, CDR1 is SGHDN and CDR2 is FVKESK. The CDR3 spans 16 residues. The V end lost 1 base, the J end lost 5 bases, and 17 bases lay between the germline ends. CDR3 protein: CASSQGAMWERETQYF. In DNA, the CDR3 is TGTGCCAGCAGCCAAGGGGCGATGTGGGAGCGCGAGACCCAGTACTTC.

The rearrangement joins TRBV3-1 (or the pseudogene TRBV3-2) to TRBJ2-7, with D perhaps matching TRBD2 (6 bases). CDR1 is LGHDT and CDR2 is YNNKEL in the germline V gene (reference sequence). The CDR3 sequence is 15 residues long. The V gene lost 0 bases and the J gene lost 6 bases, with 15 bases spanning the gap. CDR3 sequence (DNA): TGTGCCAGCAGCCAAGATCTGGGAAGAGCGGGCGAGCAGTACTTC. Protein: CASSQDLGRAGEQYF.

The rearrangement uses TRBV5-4 and TRBJ2-7; 7 bases map to TRBD1. Trimming cost V 3 bases and J 2 bases; bases outside gene matches: 8. This CDR3 spans 15 amino acids. Looked up from germline, CDR1 is SGHNT and CDR2 is YYREEE (reference sequence). CDR3 sequence (DNA): TGTGCCAGCAGCTCGACAGGGTTAAAGACCTACGAGCAGTACTTC. Its protein product is CASSSTGLKTYEQYF.

V gene TRBV12-3 or TRBV12-4 combines with J gene TRBJ2-3, with 9 bases aligning to TRBD2. The CDR3 contains 13 residues. CDR3 in amino acids: CASGASGKYTQYF. CDR3 DNA: TGTGCGTCGGGGGCTAGCGGGAAATATACGCAGTATTTT.

The gene calls are TRBV3-1 (or the pseudogene TRBV3-2) and TRBJ2-1; 14 bases align to TRBD2. V shed 3 bases and J 9 bases; nucleotides not matched to a gene: 7. This CDR3 has 16 residues. The germline V gene has CDR1 LGHDT and CDR2 YNNKEL (reference sequence). The CDR3 region has the DNA TGTGCCAGCAGCCAGCCCGGGACTAGCGGGAGTGGTGAGCAGTTCTTC. It encodes CASSQPGTSGSGEQFF.

The chain joins TRBV7-2 to TRBJ1-2; TRBD1 is a possible D gene (5 bases). This CDR3 has 14 residues. V was clipped by 5 bases and J by 5 bases, with 15 bases between them. CDR1 and CDR2 from the germline V gene are SGHTA and FQGNSA. CDR3 nucleotides: TGTGCCAGCAGCCCTGGGGGGGGGTTTTATGGCTACACCTTC. Protein product: CASSPGGGFYGYTF.

As to this clone: The same CDR3 can be traced to other DNA sequences in this sample. This rearrangement joins TRBV5-1 to TRBJ2-7; 7 bases agree with TRBD1. Losses at the gene ends were 2 bases for V and 4 bases for J; bases not matched to a gene: 0. The CDR3 runs to 12 residues. Germline loops: CDR1 SGHRS, CDR2 YFSETQ. As DNA, the CDR3 is TGCGCCAGCAGCTTACAGGGGTACGAGCAGTACTTC. Protein sequence: CASSLQGYEQYF.

This clone was seen more than once but under ten times. The V call is TRBV2, the J call TRBJ1-1; TRBD1 aligns across 7 bases. V was pared by 6 bases and J by 0 bases, with 4 bases of the junction left unmatched. The CDR3 spans 14 residues. Germline assignment: CDR1 SNHLY and CDR2 FYNNEI. In nucleotides, the CDR3 is TGTGCCAGCAGCCGACAGGGAGTGAACACTGAAGCTTTCTTT. Its protein is CASSRQGVNTEAFF. Supplemented by reference TRBV2 and TRBJ1-1, the full variable domain reads EPEVTQTPSHQVTQMGQEVILRCVPISNHLYFYWYRQILGQKVEFLVSFYNNEISEKSEIFDDQFSVERPDGSNFTLKIRSTKLEDSAMYFCASSRQGVNTEAFFGQGTRLTVV.

Comment on this clone: Additional DNA sequences in this sample encode the identical CDR3. This chain connects TRBV28 to TRBJ1-1, with TRBD1 matching 7 bases. The germline gives CDR1 MDHEN, CDR2 SYDVKM. V shed 5 bases, J shed 0 bases, and the junction held 3 bases outside the gene matches. The CDR3 contains 14 residues. The CDR3 spells CASSPTGLNTEAFF. Written as DNA, the CDR3 is TGTGCCAGCAGTCCGACAGGGCTGAACACTGAAGCTTTCTTT.

The gene calls are TRBV9 and TRBJ1-5; tentatively, D is TRBD1 (5 bases). Germline CDR1 is SGDLS and CDR2 is YYNGEE. This CDR3 is built from 16 residues. V dropped 0 bases and J dropped 3 bases, with 13 bases sitting between them. The CDR3 sequence is CASSVGTGLTNQPQHF. The CDR3 nucleotides are TGTGCCAGCAGCGTAGGTACGGGACTGACCAATCAGCCCCAGCATTTT. Using reference TRBV9 and TRBJ1-5 for the parts outside the CDR3, the full variable domain is DSGVTQTPKHLITATGQRVTLRCSPRSGDLSVYWYQQSLDQGLQFLIQYYNGEERAKGNILERFSAQQFPDLHSELNLSSLELGDSALYFCASSVGTGLTNQPQHFGDGTRLSIL.

This CDR3 reads CASSRAGKSEKLFF. The CDR3 DNA is TGCGCCAGCAGCAGGGCAGGGAAAAGTGAAAAACTGTTTTTT. V is TRBV5-1 and J is TRBJ1-4; D may be TRBD1 (5 bases). CDR1 and CDR2 (germline): SGHRS, YFSETQ. The length of the CDR3 is 14 residues. V lost 4 bases, J lost 7 bases, and 14 bases lay in between.

In this sample, this clone turned up once. The chain recombines TRBV7-9 with TRBJ2-1, with D tentatively TRBD1 (6 bases). Per the germline V gene, CDR1 is SEHNR and CDR2 is FQNEAQ (reference sequence). Trimming stripped 5 bases from V and 10 bases from J, with 15 bases between. There are 13 residues in the CDR3. CDR3 loop: CASSRQELSEQFF. CDR3 nucleotides: TGTGCCAGCAGCCGACAGGAGCTTAGCGAGCAGTTCTTC.